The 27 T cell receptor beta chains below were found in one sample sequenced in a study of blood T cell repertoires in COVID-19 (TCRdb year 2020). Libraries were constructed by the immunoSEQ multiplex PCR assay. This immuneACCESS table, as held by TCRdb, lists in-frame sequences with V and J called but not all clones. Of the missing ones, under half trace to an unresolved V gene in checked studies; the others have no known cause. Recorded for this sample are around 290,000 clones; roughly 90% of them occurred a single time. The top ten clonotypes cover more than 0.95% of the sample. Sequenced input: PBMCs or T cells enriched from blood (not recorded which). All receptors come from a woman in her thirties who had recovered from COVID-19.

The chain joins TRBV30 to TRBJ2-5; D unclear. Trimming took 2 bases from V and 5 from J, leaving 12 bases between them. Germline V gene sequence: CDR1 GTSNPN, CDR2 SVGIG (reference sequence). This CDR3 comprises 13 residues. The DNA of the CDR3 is TGTGCCTGGAGTCCGGGTGTTGTGGAGACCCAGTACTTC. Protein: CAWSPGVVETQYF.

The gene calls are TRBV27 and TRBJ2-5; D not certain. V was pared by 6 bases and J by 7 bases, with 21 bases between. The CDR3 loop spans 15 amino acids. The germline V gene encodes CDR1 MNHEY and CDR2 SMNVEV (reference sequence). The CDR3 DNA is TGTGCCAGCAGCCATAACCTAGGCCCGAACTGGACCCAGTACTTC. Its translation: CASSHNLGPNWTQYF.

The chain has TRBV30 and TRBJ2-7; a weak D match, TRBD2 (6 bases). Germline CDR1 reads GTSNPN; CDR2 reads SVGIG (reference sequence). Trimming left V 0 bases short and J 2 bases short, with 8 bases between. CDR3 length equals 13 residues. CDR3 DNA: TGTGCCTGGAGTGTAGGCGGGGCCTACGAGCAGTACTTC. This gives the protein CAWSVGGAYEQYF.

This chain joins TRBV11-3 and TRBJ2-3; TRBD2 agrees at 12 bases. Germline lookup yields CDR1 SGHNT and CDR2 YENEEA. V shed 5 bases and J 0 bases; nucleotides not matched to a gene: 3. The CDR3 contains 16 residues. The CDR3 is CASSTGTSGSTDTQYF. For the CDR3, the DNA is TGTGCCAGCAGCACCGGGACTAGCGGGAGCACAGATACGCAGTATTTT.

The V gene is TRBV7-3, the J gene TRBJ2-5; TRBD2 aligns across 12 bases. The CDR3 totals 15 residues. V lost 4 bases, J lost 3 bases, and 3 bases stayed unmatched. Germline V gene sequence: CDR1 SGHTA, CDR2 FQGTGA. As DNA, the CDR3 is TGTGCCAGCAGCTCCACTAGCGGGAGGAAAGAGACCCAGTACTTC. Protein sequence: CASSSTSGRKETQYF.

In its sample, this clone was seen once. CDR3 in DNA: TGTGCCAGCAGCTCCGACAGGGGTTTCGCTGAAGCTTTCTTT. Translating it yields CASSSDRGFAEAFF. This chain uses TRBV7-2 with TRBJ1-1, with 8 positions matching TRBD1. The CDR3 is 14 amino acids. With 4 bases clipped from V and 6 bases from J, the junction kept 7 bases outside the gene matches. Germline V gene data show CDR1 as SGHTA and CDR2 as FQGNSA.

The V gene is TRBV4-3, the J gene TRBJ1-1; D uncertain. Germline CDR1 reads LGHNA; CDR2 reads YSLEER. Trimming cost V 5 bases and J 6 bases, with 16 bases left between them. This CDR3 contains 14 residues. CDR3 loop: CASSAPEKLAEAFF. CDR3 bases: TGCGCCAGCAGCGCCCCTGAGAAGCTCGCTGAAGCTTTCTTT.

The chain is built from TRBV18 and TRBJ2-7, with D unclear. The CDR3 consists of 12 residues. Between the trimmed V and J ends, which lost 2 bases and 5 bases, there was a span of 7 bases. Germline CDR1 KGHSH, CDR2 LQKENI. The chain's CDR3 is CASSPGRDEQYF. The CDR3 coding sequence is TGTGCCAGCTCACCAGGGCGTGACGAGCAGTACTTC.

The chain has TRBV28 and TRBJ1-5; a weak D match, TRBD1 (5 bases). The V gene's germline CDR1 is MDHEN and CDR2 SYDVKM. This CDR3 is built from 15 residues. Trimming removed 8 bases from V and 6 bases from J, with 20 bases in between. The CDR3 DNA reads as TGTGCCAGCCGGGCTTATGGGCAGGGCGGTCAGCCCCAGCATTTT. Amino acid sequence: CASRAYGQGGQPQHF.

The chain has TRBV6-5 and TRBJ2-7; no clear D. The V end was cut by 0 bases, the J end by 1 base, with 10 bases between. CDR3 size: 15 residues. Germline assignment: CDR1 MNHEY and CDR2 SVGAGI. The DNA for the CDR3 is TGTGCCAGCAGTTACTCGACTCCTCCTTCCTACGAGCAGTACTTC. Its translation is CASSYSTPPSYEQYF.

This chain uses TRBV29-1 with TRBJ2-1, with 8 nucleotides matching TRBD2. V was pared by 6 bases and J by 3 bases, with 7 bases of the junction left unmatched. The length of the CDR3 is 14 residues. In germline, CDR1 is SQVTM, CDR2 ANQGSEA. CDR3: CSVVPGLDYNEQFF. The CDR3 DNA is TGCAGCGTCGTTCCGGGACTAGACTACAATGAGCAGTTCTTC.

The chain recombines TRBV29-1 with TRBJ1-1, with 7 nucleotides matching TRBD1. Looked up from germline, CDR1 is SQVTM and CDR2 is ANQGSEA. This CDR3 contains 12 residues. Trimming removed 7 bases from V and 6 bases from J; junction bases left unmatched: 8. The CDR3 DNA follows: TGCAGCGCTTCTCAGGGGGTAGCTGAAGCTTTCTTT. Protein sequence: CSASQGVAEAFF.

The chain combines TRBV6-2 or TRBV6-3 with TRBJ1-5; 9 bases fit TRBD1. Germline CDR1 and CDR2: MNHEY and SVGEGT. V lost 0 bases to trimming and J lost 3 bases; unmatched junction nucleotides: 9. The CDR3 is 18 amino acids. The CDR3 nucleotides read TGTGCCAGCAGTTACTCTGGACAGGGGTTGGGGGTCAATCAGCCCCAGCATTTT. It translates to CASSYSGQGLGVNQPQHF.

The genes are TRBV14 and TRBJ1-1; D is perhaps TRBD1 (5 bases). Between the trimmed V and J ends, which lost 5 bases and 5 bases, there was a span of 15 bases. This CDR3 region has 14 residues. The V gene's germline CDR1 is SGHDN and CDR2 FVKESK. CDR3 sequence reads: CASSFTQGPTEAFF. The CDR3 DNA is TGTGCCAGCAGCTTCACGCAGGGTCCTACTGAAGCTTTCTTT.

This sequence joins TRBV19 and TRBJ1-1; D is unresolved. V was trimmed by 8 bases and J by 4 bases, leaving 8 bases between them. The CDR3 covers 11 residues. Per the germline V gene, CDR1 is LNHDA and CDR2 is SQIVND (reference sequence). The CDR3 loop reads CASLGSTEAFF. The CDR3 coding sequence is TGTGCCAGTCTGGGGAGCACTGAAGCTTTCTTT.

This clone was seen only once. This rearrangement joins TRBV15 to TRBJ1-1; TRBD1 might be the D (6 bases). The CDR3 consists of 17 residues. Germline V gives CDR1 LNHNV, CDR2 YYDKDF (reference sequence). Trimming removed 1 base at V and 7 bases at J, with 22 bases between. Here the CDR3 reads CATSRVPLRGAKDEAFF. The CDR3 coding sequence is TGTGCCACCAGCAGAGTCCCGCTTCGGGGGGCGAAGGATGAAGCTTTCTTT.

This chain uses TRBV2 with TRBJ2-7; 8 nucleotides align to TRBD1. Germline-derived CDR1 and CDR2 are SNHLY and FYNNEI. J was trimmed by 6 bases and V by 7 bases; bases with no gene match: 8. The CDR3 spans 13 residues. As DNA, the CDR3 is TGTGCCAGCATGGACAGGGCTGGTTCCGAGCAGTACTTC. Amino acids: CASMDRAGSEQYF.

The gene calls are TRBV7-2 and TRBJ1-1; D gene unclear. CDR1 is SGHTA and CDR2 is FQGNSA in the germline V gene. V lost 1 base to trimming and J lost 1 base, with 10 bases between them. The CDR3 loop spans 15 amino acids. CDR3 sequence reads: CASSLGSWANTEAFF. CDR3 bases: TGTGCCAGCAGCTTAGGGTCGTGGGCGAACACTGAAGCTTTCTTT.

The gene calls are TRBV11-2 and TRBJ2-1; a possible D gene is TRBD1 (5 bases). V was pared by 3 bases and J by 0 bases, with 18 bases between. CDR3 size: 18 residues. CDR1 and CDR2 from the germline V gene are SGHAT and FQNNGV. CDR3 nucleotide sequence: TGTGCCAGCAGCTTGGGTCAGGGTGGGGCCCTCTCCTACAATGAGCAGTTCTTC. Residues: CASSLGQGGALSYNEQFF. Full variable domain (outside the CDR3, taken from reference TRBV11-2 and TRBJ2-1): EAGVAQSPRYKIIEKRQSVAFWCNPISGHATLYWYQQILGQGPKLLIQFQNNGVVDDSQLPKDRFSAERLKGVDSTLKIQPAKLEDSAVYLCASSLGQGGALSYNEQFFGPGTRLTVL.

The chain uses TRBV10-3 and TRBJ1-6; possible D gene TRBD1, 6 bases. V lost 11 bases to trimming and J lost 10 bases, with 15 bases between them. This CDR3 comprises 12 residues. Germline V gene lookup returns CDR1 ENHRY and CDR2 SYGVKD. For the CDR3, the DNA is TGTGCCGCGGCAGGGGAAAGCTCACCCCTCCACTTT. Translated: CAAAGESSPLHF.

As DNA, the CDR3 is TGTGCCAGCTCACCACCGGGGACAGCCAATGAGCAGTTCTTC. This codes for CASSPPGTANEQFF. The chain carries TRBV18 and TRBJ2-1; the match to TRBD1 covers 7 bases. This CDR3 is built from 14 residues. Germline V gene lookup returns CDR1 KGHSH and CDR2 LQKENI. V was pared by 0 bases and J by 6 bases, with 2 bases of the junction left unmatched.

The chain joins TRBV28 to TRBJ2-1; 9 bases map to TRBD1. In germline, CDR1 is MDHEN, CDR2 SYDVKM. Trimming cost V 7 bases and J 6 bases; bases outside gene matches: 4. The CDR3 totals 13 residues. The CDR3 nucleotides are TGTGCCAGCAACCGGGGACAGGGCAATGAGCAGTTCTTC. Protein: CASNRGQGNEQFF.

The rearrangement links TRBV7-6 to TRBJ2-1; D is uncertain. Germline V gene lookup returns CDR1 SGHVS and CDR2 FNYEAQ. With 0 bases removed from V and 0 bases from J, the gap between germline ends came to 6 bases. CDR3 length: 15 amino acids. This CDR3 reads CASSLASNSYNEQFF. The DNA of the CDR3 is TGTGCCAGCAGCTTAGCGTCCAACTCCTACAATGAGCAGTTCTTC.

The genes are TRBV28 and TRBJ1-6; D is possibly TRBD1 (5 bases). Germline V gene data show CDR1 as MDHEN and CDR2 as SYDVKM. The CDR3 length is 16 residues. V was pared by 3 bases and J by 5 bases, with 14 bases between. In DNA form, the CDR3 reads TGTGCCAGCAGTTTTGCAAAGGGACTCCATAATTCACCCCTCCACTTT. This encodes CASSFAKGLHNSPLHF.

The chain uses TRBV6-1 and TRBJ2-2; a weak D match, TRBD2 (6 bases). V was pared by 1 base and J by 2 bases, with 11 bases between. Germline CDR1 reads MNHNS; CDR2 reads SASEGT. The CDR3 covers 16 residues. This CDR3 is CASSEEASANTGELFF. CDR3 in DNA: TGTGCCAGCAGTGAAGAGGCTAGCGCAAACACCGGGGAGCTGTTTTTT.

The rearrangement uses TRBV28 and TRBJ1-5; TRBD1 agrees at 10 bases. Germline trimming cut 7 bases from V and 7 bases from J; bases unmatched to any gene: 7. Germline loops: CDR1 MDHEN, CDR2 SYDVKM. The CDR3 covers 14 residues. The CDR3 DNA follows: TGTGCCAGCAAGACAGGGGGCGCCGGGCAGCCCCAGCATTTT. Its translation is CASKTGGAGQPQHF. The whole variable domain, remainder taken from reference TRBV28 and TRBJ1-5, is DVKVTQSSRYLVKRTGEKVFLECVQDMDHENMFWYRQDPGLGLRLIYFSYDVKMKEKGDIPEGYSVSREKKERFSLILESASTNQTSMYLCASKTGGAGQPQHFGDGTRLSIL.

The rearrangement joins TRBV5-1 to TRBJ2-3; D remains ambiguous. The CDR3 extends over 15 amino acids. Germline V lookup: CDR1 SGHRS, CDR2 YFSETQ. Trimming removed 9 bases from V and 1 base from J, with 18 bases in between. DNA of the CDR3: TGCGCCACCGCGAAAGATGTGATGGGCACAGATACGCAGTATTTT. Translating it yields CATAKDVMGTDTQYF.